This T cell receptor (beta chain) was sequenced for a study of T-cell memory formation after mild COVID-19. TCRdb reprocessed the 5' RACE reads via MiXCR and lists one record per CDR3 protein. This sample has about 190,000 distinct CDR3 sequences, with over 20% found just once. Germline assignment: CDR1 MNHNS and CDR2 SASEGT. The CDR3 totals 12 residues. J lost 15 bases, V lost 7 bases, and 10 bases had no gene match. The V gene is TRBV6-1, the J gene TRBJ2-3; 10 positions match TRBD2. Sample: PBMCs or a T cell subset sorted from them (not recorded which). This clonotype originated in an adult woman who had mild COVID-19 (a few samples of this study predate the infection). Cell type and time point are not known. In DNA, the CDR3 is TGTGCCAGCAACACCTTCGGGACTAGCGTTTATTTT. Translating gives CASNTFGTSVYF.